This record covers a single T cell receptor beta chain. Its binding antigen is unknown. The data were obtained in a study of cytomegalovirus exposure and HLA in healthy donors (dated 2017 in TCRdb). Context from the whole study: An earlier analysis of approximately 640 of the donors reported approximately 300 Gb of sequence data and some 120 million unique TCR beta sequences from around 200 million T cells. Alongside the repertoire data, information on donor age, sex, ethnicity and CMV serostatus was compiled. Of the 398 genotyped donors, about 84% fell in the genetic ancestry cluster associated with self-reported Caucasian donors. Rather than drawing on any new phenotypic data, the later analysis identified candidate immune exposures from TCR beta sequences and the way those sequences occurred across donors. All discovery cohort repertoires had been generated using a single sequencing platform. Typing coverage varied by locus: roughly 620-640 donors for A, B, C, DRB1 and DQB1; roughly 520 for DQA1; approximately 610 for DPA1; under 490 for DPB1. HLA typing covered class I and class II loci at four-digit resolution. An early release that covered about 600 HLA-typed donors contained around 330 gigabases of sequencing data and 75 million to 100 million unique TCR sequences. Using immunosequencing, the study profiled T cell repertoires from about 620 subjects and related those repertoires to cytomegalovirus serostatus. An earlier analysis of approximately 500 of the donors applied high-throughput TCR beta sequencing to assess whether each TCR beta V gene segment acted as functional or pseudogenic. In a later analysis, previously published TCR beta repertoires from 666 donors were re-analyzed and high-resolution HLA genotyping was added so that TCR occurrence patterns could be studied. About five DR-DQ haplotypes were treated as single units for association and clustering because of strong linkage in the cohort. Across under 500 genotyped donors of the cohort, an average of 235,054 unique TCR beta nucleotide sequences per donor were sequenced, and roughly 20% of those sequences were non-productive. A later genetic analysis took genome-wide SNP genotypes for 398 of the 666 donors and used that subset as a discovery cohort. The aim of the study was to test whether cataloging public T cell receptors could identify signatures of past pathogen exposure. In addition to the first cohort of 666 subjects, a separate validation cohort of 120 different subjects was used. To predict cytomegalovirus infection status, the study brought together high-throughput TCR immunosequencing, statistical association of individual TCRs with disease status, and machine learning. The study at large found these results: A cluster of highly shared sequence variants was judged likely to be a technical artifact of the sequencing pipeline. At a false discovery rate of 0.05, a later analysis linked fewer than 20,000 TCR beta sequences to specific HLA alleles. A later genetic analysis reported fewer N-insertions in productive TCRs among donors in an Asian-associated ancestry cluster than the roughly 650-donor mean. Because counts were too low, more than 15 rarely observed V segments, including chromosome 9 orphons, were left out of the earlier analysis of 500 to 750 of the donors. The presence/absence analyses assumed that sequencing depth was roughly uniform across donors, and that assumption may not be true. The authors suggested that the approach could potentially be extended to other disease states and immunological phenotypes. In a later genetic analysis, a missense DCLRE1C variant was associated with V-gene and J-gene trimming of TCR beta chains, and the association was replicated in an independent cohort. The classifier was reported to diagnose cytomegalovirus status with high specificity and sensitivity in both the original cohort and the validation cohort. In an earlier analysis of 450 to 750 of the donors, most TCR beta V segments appeared in productive rearrangements about 87% or about 30% of the time, broadly matching IMGT annotations. In this cohort, only TCR beta chains were sequenced, and detectable features were limited by the absence of alpha or paired-chain data. Most CMV-associated TCR beta chains appeared to be HLA-restricted in a later analysis, and the HLA associations seemed to be driven largely by CMV exposure. A further reported finding was that TCR beta sequences accurately predicted the HLA-A and HLA-B alleles for most subjects in the first cohort. Because the 87-base-pair reads could not distinguish some IMGT-functional V segments, including TRBV6-2 and TRBV6-3, those segments were excluded. Because HLA typing was unavailable for some donors at each locus, only the typed subset was used in association tests. Correlated functional status among segregating V segments might be attributable to linkage disequilibrium, but an unknown experimental factor could not be ruled out. A total of roughly 160 TCR beta chains were listed by the study as associated with cytomegalovirus. Strong co-occurrence of HLA alleles, especially DR and DQ, made assigning TCR associations to individual alleles difficult. In a later analysis, the rate of TCR association differed among HLA loci, with DRB1 alleles having the most associated TCRs and HLA-C alleles having the fewest. In a later analysis, several top co-occurrence clusters were reported to appear linked to parvovirus B19, influenza, CMV and Epstein-Barr virus. Immune exposure information for the cohort was limited to CMV serostatus. Compared with equally common non-associated chains, HLA-associated TCR beta chains in a later analysis were more clonally expanded and had lower generation probabilities. Across donors, most TCR sequences were observed very rarely, whereas some public TCRs were present in many individuals. Three of the identified cytomegalovirus-associated TCR beta chains were confirmed in vitro to be specific for cytomegalovirus antigens.

The cohort was made up of about 610 healthy bone marrow donors. Cohort members were all nominally healthy when sampled, although unrecorded immune exposures were likely present. The donor tested CMV seronegative and was one of the 352 seronegative cohort members. Each donor provided a peripheral blood sample, and peripheral blood mononuclear cells were used for TCR beta sequencing. The Qiagen DNeasy Blood Extraction Kit was used to extract genomic DNA from the blood cell samples. For CDR1 and CDR2, the germline V gene lists MDHEN and SYDVKM. V drops 3 bases and J drops 10 bases, leaving 10 bases in between. Its CDR3 holds 11 amino acids, cysteine through phenylalanine. The read is trimmed to its CDR3 DNA, 33 bases read in frame from base 1. The protocol used for the library was the immunoSEQ multiplex PCR assay. For the multiplex PCR, a mixture combining 60 forward primers for TCR Vbeta segments and 13 reverse primers for TCR Jbeta segments was used. The CDR3 region of rearranged TCR beta genes was amplified from genomic DNA by a multiplex PCR assay. The Illumina HiSeq System was used to sequence the amplified TCR beta libraries as 87-base-pair reads. On the study's bioinformatics: In a later analysis, 70 million to 95 million unique TCR beta chains were counted across the roughly 610 repertoires, and roughly 11 million of these chains were shared by at least two donors. Raw reads were error-corrected and collapsed into unique sequences by a nearest-neighbor algorithm in which closely related sequences were merged to remove PCR and sequencing errors. Alignment of CDR3 sequences to IMGT reference sequences was used to assign V, D and J gene segments. For a sequence to be retained, a match of at least six nucleotides to both a V gene segment and a J gene segment was required. A rearrangement counted as productive if the CDR3 had no stop codons and remained in frame with V and J, and every other rearrangement counted as non-productive. Following IMGT convention, CDR3 was defined as the stretch from the second conserved V-encoded cysteine to the conserved J-encoded phenylalanine. The earlier analysis of some 580 of the donors excluded any sequence lacking an unambiguous match to a single V gene segment. An earlier analysis of fewer than 750 of the donors classified V segments as functional when productive rearrangements were above 56.7% and as segregating when the standard deviation between donors was above 5%. A statistical classification framework was built for diagnosing cytomegalovirus status from the catalog of TCR beta chain sequences. A later analysis assigned V and J genes by comparing TCR nucleotide sequences with IMGT/GENE-DB human TR gene sequences. The TCRdist pipeline was used in a later analysis to assign CDR3 sequences and most-parsimonious VDJ recombination scenarios. In a later analysis, each TCR beta chain was defined by its CDR3 amino acid sequence together with its V-gene family, and reads lacking a unique V-gene family were excluded. A later analysis removed several hundred highly shared, low-generation-probability nucleotide sequences to deal with suspected cross-contamination and a sequencing artifact. For each public chain, a later analysis derived a clonal expansion index from normalized ranks of inferred template counts within each repertoire. Generation probabilities in a later analysis came from a VDJ recombination model fitted to out-of-frame rearrangements, and those results were checked against IGoR. A later analysis scored TCR-TCR, TCR-HLA and TCR-CMV co-occurrence with hypergeometric tests, applying a repertoire-size bias correction to TCR pairs. In a later analysis, false discovery rates were estimated by permuting HLA or CMV assignments 20 times. In a later analysis, co-occurring TCRs were grouped using DBSCAN, with TCRdist sequence similarity added in when clustering inside HLA-allele-positive subsets. Repertoires with fewer than 30,000 or more than 120,000 public chains, plus five repertoires with anomalous nucleotide sharing, were excluded from co-occurrence clustering. In TCRdb, the immuneACCESS table is reduced to in-frame sequences with V and J assigned. These tables do not hold every clone; where another copy was compared, an unresolved V gene accounts for under half, and the others remain unexplained. Clonal size and the V and J genes are those of that table, whereas D and trimming came from the DNA. This sample's listing comprises 150,000 to 200,000 clones. Clones ranked in the top ten supply 6.5% of the sample.

The rearranged chain carries TRBV28 and TRBJ2-7; a weak D assignment points to TRBD1 (5 bases agree). The specimen was PBMCs. The receptor's source is a man aged 25 to 40 in good health and CMV-seronegative. The nucleotide sequence reads TGTGCCAGCAGTTTGGGGCAGGGACAGTACTTC. Its translation is CASSLGQGQYF. Here the CDR3 is joined to the reference TRBV28 and TRBJ2-7 genes, and the full variable domain is: DVKVTQSSRYLVKRTGEKVFLECVQDMDHENMFWYRQDPGLGLRLIYFSYDVKMKEKGDIPEGYSVSREKKERFSLILESASTNQTSMYLCASSLGQGQYFGPGTRLTVT.